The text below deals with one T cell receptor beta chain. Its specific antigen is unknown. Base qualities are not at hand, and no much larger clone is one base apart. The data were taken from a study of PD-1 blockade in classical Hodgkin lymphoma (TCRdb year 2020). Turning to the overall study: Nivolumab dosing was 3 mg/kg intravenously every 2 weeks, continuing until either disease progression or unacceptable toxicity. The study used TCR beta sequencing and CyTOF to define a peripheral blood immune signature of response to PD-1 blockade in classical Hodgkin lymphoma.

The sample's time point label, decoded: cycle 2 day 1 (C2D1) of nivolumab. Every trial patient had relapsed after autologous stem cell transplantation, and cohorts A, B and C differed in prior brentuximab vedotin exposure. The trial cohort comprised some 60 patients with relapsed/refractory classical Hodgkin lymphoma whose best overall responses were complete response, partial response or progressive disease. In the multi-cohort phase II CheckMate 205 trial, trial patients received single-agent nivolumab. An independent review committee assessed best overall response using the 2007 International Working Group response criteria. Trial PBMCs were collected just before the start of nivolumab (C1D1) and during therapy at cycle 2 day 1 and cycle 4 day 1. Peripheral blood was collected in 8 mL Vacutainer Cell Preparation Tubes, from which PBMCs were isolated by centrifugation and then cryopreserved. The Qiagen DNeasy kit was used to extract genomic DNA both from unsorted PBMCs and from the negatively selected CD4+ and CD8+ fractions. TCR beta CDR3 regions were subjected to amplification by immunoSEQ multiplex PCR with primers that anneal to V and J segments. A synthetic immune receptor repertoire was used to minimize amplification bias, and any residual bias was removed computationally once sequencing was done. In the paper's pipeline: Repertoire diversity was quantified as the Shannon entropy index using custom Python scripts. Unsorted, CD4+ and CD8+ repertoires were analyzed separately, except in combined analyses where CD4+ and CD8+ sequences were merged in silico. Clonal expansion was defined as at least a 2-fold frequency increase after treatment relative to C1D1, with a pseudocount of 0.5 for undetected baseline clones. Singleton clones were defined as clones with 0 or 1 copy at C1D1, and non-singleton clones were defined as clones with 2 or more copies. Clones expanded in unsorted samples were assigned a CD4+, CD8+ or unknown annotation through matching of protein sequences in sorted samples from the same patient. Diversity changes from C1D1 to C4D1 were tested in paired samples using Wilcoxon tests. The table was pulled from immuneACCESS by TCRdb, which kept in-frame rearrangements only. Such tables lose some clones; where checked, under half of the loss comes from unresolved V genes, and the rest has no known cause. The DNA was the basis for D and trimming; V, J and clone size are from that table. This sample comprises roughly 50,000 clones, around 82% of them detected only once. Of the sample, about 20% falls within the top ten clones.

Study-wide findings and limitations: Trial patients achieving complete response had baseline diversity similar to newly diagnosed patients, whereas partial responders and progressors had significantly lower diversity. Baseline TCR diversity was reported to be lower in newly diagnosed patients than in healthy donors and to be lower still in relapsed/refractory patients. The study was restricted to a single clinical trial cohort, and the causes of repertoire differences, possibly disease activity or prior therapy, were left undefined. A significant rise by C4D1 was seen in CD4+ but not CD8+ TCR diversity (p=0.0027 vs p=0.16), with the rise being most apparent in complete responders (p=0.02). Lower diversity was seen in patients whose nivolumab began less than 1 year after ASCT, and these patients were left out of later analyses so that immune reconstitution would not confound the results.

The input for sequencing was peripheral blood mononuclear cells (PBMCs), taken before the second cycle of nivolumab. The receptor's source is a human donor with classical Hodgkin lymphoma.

The nucleotide sequence is given as TGTGCCAGCAGCGTAGAAGGGGGCCTCGGCTACACCTTC. The encoded protein is CASSVEGGLGYTF. The chain links TRBV9 with TRBJ1-2, with 7 middle bases fitting TRBD1. The CDR1 and CDR2 encoded by the germline V gene are SGDLS and YYNGEE. Trimming leaves V shorter by 0 bases and J shorter by 8 bases, with the junction holding 4 bases beyond the gene matches. Including the terminal cysteine and phenylalanine, the CDR3 comprises 13 residues. The only DNA kept is the CDR3, 39 bases in frame from the first base.